The rows below give T cell receptor beta chains drawn from one sample of a study of cytomegalovirus exposure and HLA in healthy donors. This table comes from immunoSEQ multiplex PCR, and its TCRdb copy is limited to in-frame clones, with some not included. The sample comprises approximately 140,000 clones, 70% to 80% of which are singletons, and about 1.8% rests with the top ten. Sequencing input: PBMCs. The receptors were sampled from a woman in her forties or fifties in good health and CMV-seronegative. Both conserved end residues are part of each CDR3. Fields, in order: CDR3 DNA, CDR3 protein, D gene, J gene, V gene, clone size. The D gene is left open where the match is weak. The size of a clone is reported for some rows only, either as once, few or many, or as a class for expanded clones.

CDR3nt: TGTGCCAGCAGTTCTCCCCAACGGGCCCTCCACTTT
CDR3aa: CASSSPQRALHF
d_gene: -
j_gene: TRBJ1-6
v_gene: TRBV6-6
abundance: -

CDR3nt: TGTGCCAGCCAGGCCAGGGGCTTGCACAATGAGCAGTTCTTC
CDR3aa: CASQARGLHNEQFF
d_gene: -
j_gene: TRBJ2-1
v_gene: TRBV5-4
abundance: -

CDR3nt: TGTGCCAGCAGCTCAGGGACAGATTATAATTCACCCCTCCACTTT
CDR3aa: CASSSGTDYNSPLHF
d_gene: TRBD1
j_gene: TRBJ1-6
v_gene: TRBV5-4
abundance: -

CDR3nt: TGTGCCAGCAGCTTGGCGCTAGCGGGCTCCCCAGATACGCAGTATTTT
CDR3aa: CASSLALAGSPDTQYF
d_gene: TRBD2
j_gene: TRBJ2-3
v_gene: TRBV5-4
abundance: -

CDR3nt: TGTGCCAGCAGCTTTTCGGATACGCAGTATTTT
CDR3aa: CASSFSDTQYF
d_gene: -
j_gene: TRBJ2-3
v_gene: TRBV11-2
abundance: -

CDR3nt: TGTGCCAGCATCCCCTCGGACGGGAGCTCCTACAATGAGCAGTTCTTC
CDR3aa: CASIPSDGSSYNEQFF
d_gene: -
j_gene: TRBJ2-1
v_gene: TRBV5-4
abundance: few

CDR3nt: TGTGCCATCAGTGAGATTCGCGAGACAGGGAACACTGAAGCTTTCTTT
CDR3aa: CAISEIRETGNTEAFF
d_gene: -
j_gene: TRBJ1-1
v_gene: TRBV10-3
abundance: -

CDR3nt: TGTGCCAGCAGCCTTTCTAACTATGGCTACACCTTC
CDR3aa: CASSLSNYGYTF
d_gene: -
j_gene: TRBJ1-2
v_gene: TRBV6-5
abundance: -

CDR3nt: TGTGCCAGCAGCCAAGACGGGGGAGCGGCAGATGAGCAGTTCTTC
CDR3aa: CASSQDGGAADEQFF
d_gene: -
j_gene: TRBJ2-1
v_gene: TRBV7-9
abundance: few

CDR3nt: TGTGCCAGCAGCGTAGTTAGGCCAGGGGTAACGAACACTGAAGCTTTCTTT
CDR3aa: CASSVVRPGVTNTEAFF
d_gene: -
j_gene: TRBJ1-1
v_gene: TRBV9
abundance: -

CDR3nt: TGCAGCGAGATAGGGGGCGGGGATGAAGATACGCAGTATTTT
CDR3aa: CSEIGGGDEDTQYF
d_gene: -
j_gene: TRBJ2-3
v_gene: TRBV29-1
abundance: -

CDR3nt: TGTGCCAGCAGCCCCAGACTAGCGGGAAACACAGATACGCAGTATTTT
CDR3aa: CASSPRLAGNTDTQYF
d_gene: TRBD2
j_gene: TRBJ2-3
v_gene: TRBV7-9
abundance: -

CDR3nt: TGTGCCAGCTCACCCGGGAGGAACTCCTACGAGCAGTACTTC
CDR3aa: CASSPGRNSYEQYF
d_gene: TRBD2
j_gene: TRBJ2-7
v_gene: TRBV18
abundance: -

CDR3nt: TGTGCCAGCTCACCCGCAGGGGGCTACGAGCAGTACTTC
CDR3aa: CASSPAGGYEQYF
d_gene: TRBD1
j_gene: TRBJ2-7
v_gene: TRBV18
abundance: -

CDR3nt: TGTGCCAGCAGCGTAAGACAGGGCTCAGATACGCAGTATTTT
CDR3aa: CASSVRQGSDTQYF
d_gene: TRBD1
j_gene: TRBJ2-3
v_gene: TRBV9
abundance: -

CDR3nt: TGCGCCAGCAGCTTGTGGGCAAGCGGGAAAGCAACTGGGGCCAACGTCCTGACTTTC
CDR3aa: CASSLWASGKATGANVLTF
d_gene: TRBD2
j_gene: TRBJ2-6
v_gene: TRBV5-1
abundance: -

CDR3nt: TGTGCCAGCAGTTACTTTCGAGGCTCGGGAGAGCAGTACTTC
CDR3aa: CASSYFRGSGEQYF
d_gene: -
j_gene: TRBJ2-7
v_gene: TRBV6-6
abundance: few

CDR3nt: TGTGCCAGCAGTTTAATACAGGGTATCACAGATACGCAGTATTTT
CDR3aa: CASSLIQGITDTQYF
d_gene: -
j_gene: TRBJ2-3
v_gene: TRBV27
abundance: -

CDR3nt: TGTGCCAGCAGTCAGGGGAATGAGAATGAGCAGTTCTTC
CDR3aa: CASSQGNENEQFF
d_gene: -
j_gene: TRBJ2-1
v_gene: TRBV6-4
abundance: -

CDR3nt: TGTGCCAGCAGCGTAGATGAGGGTAGGACTGAAGCTTTCTTT
CDR3aa: CASSVDEGRTEAFF
d_gene: -
j_gene: TRBJ1-1
v_gene: TRBV9
abundance: once

CDR3nt: TGTGCCAGTAGCCGTACTAGCGGGAGGAACTCCTACGAGCAGTACTTC
CDR3aa: CASSRTSGRNSYEQYF
d_gene: TRBD2
j_gene: TRBJ2-7
v_gene: TRBV19
abundance: -

CDR3nt: TGTGCCAGCAATGAAGCGGGAGGAAGCACAGATACGCAGTATTTT
CDR3aa: CASNEAGGSTDTQYF
d_gene: TRBD2
j_gene: TRBJ2-3
v_gene: TRBV9
abundance: -

CDR3nt: TGTGCCAGCAGCTTAACAGGGCTCAATGAGCAGTTCTTC
CDR3aa: CASSLTGLNEQFF
d_gene: -
j_gene: TRBJ2-1
v_gene: TRBV7-2
abundance: -

CDR3nt: TGTGCCAGCAGTTCCAGGGCGGCTACTAACTATGGCTACACCTTC
CDR3aa: CASSSRAATNYGYTF
d_gene: -
j_gene: TRBJ1-2
v_gene: TRBV6-1
abundance: -

CDR3nt: TGCAGCGCGGAACTAGCGGGAGGGCCGAGGTCCTACAATGAGCAGTTCTTC
CDR3aa: CSAELAGGPRSYNEQFF
d_gene: TRBD2
j_gene: TRBJ2-1
v_gene: TRBV29-1
abundance: -

CDR3nt: TGTGCCAGCTTAGAGTTTTTGAACACCGGGGAGCTGTTTTTT
CDR3aa: CASLEFLNTGELFF
d_gene: -
j_gene: TRBJ2-2
v_gene: TRBV6-1
abundance: -

CDR3nt: TGTGCCAGTAGTATGGGGGGACTAGCGGGAGTAAGCGCCTACAATGAGCAGTTCTTC
CDR3aa: CASSMGGLAGVSAYNEQFF
d_gene: TRBD2
j_gene: TRBJ2-1
v_gene: TRBV19
abundance: -

CDR3nt: TGTGCCAGCAGAAGGGGGCCGGGGGCTTTCTTT
CDR3aa: CASRRGPGAFF
d_gene: TRBD1
j_gene: TRBJ1-1
v_gene: TRBV6-5
abundance: few

CDR3nt: TGTGCCTGGAGTCCAACTCCGGGACATCTTAACTATGGCTACACCTTC
CDR3aa: CAWSPTPGHLNYGYTF
d_gene: -
j_gene: TRBJ1-2
v_gene: TRBV30
abundance: -

CDR3nt: TGTGCCAGCAGCTTGGCCCCCGCAGGGGGCGCAACCGGGGCCAACGTCCTGACTTTC
CDR3aa: CASSLAPAGGATGANVLTF
d_gene: TRBD1
j_gene: TRBJ2-6
v_gene: TRBV5-4
abundance: -

CDR3nt: TGTGCCAGCAGGAGGACTAGCCCCACCGGGGAGCTGTTTTTT
CDR3aa: CASRRTSPTGELFF
d_gene: TRBD2
j_gene: TRBJ2-2
v_gene: TRBV27
abundance: -

CDR3nt: TGCGCCAGCAGTCAAGGGGGGGGCGCCGGGGAGCTGTTTTTT
CDR3aa: CASSQGGGAGELFF
d_gene: -
j_gene: TRBJ2-2
v_gene: TRBV23-1
abundance: -

CDR3nt: TGTGCCAGCAGTGAGGGACTAGCGAGGGAGCAGTACTTC
CDR3aa: CASSEGLAREQYF
d_gene: TRBD2
j_gene: TRBJ2-7
v_gene: TRBV6-1
abundance: -

CDR3nt: TGTGCCTGGAGCCGCGGGGCTAGCGGGAATGAGCAGTTCTTC
CDR3aa: CAWSRGASGNEQFF
d_gene: TRBD2
j_gene: TRBJ2-1
v_gene: TRBV30
abundance: -

CDR3nt: TGTGCCAGCAGCGACCGCAGGACTAGCGGGAGTAACTCCTACAATGAGCAGTTCTTC
CDR3aa: CASSDRRTSGSNSYNEQFF
d_gene: TRBD2
j_gene: TRBJ2-1
v_gene: TRBV7-9
abundance: -

CDR3nt: TGTGCCATCAGCCCGGACAGGGGGCAGAATGAGCAGTTCTTC
CDR3aa: CAISPDRGQNEQFF
d_gene: TRBD1
j_gene: TRBJ2-1
v_gene: TRBV10-3
abundance: -

CDR3nt: TGTGCCAGCAGCCGCGAGGGGGCGGCTCGTTGGAGCGCTGAAGCTTTCTTT
CDR3aa: CASSREGAARWSAEAFF
d_gene: TRBD1
j_gene: TRBJ1-1
v_gene: TRBV7-2
abundance: -

CDR3nt: TGCGCCAGCAGCTTTGACAGCTACTATGGCTACACCTTC
CDR3aa: CASSFDSYYGYTF
d_gene: -
j_gene: TRBJ1-2
v_gene: TRBV5-1
abundance: -

CDR3nt: TGTGCCAGCTCCGAGACGGGGGGCCTGAACACTGAAGCTTTCTTT
CDR3aa: CASSETGGLNTEAFF
d_gene: -
j_gene: TRBJ1-1
v_gene: TRBV18
abundance: -

CDR3nt: TGTGCCAGCAGCTTCCAGGACAGCCAGCACACTGAAGCTTTCTTT
CDR3aa: CASSFQDSQHTEAFF
d_gene: -
j_gene: TRBJ1-1
v_gene: TRBV5-4
abundance: -

CDR3nt: TGTGCCAGCAGCTTGGGGACTGGAAACTATGGCTACACCTTC
CDR3aa: CASSLGTGNYGYTF
d_gene: -
j_gene: TRBJ1-2
v_gene: TRBV5-4
abundance: few

CDR3nt: TGTGCCAGCTCACCAGTAACAGGCGCCTACGAGCAGTACTTC
CDR3aa: CASSPVTGAYEQYF
d_gene: -
j_gene: TRBJ2-7
v_gene: TRBV18
abundance: -

CDR3nt: TGTGCCAGCAGTTTACAGACATACAGCGGGCAGTACTTC
CDR3aa: CASSLQTYSGQYF
d_gene: -
j_gene: TRBJ2-7
v_gene: TRBV28
abundance: -

CDR3nt: TGTGCTAGTGATTCCGGGACAGGGGTGTCGGATACGCAGTATTTT
CDR3aa: CASDSGTGVSDTQYF
d_gene: TRBD1
j_gene: TRBJ2-3
v_gene: TRBV12-5
abundance: -

CDR3nt: TGTGCCAGTAGTCTAGGGACAGGGAGACGCTTCGGGGAGCTGTTTTTT
CDR3aa: CASSLGTGRRFGELFF
d_gene: TRBD1
j_gene: TRBJ2-2
v_gene: TRBV19
abundance: -

CDR3nt: TGTGCCAGCAGTTTATCTAACAGTTACTCCTACAATGAGCAGTTCTTC
CDR3aa: CASSLSNSYSYNEQFF
d_gene: -
j_gene: TRBJ2-1
v_gene: TRBV27
abundance: -

CDR3nt: TGTGCCAGCAGCTCCGGGTTTGAAGCTTTCTTT
CDR3aa: CASSSGFEAFF
d_gene: -
j_gene: TRBJ1-1
v_gene: TRBV7-6
abundance: -

CDR3nt: TGTGCCAGCAGGCGACAGGGGAACACTGAAGCTTTCTTT
CDR3aa: CASRRQGNTEAFF
d_gene: TRBD1
j_gene: TRBJ1-1
v_gene: TRBV6-5
abundance: -

CDR3nt: TGCAGCGTCGGCCCGCGGGGGGGGCTCGGGGAAAAACTGTTTTTT
CDR3aa: CSVGPRGGLGEKLFF
d_gene: -
j_gene: TRBJ1-4
v_gene: TRBV29-1
abundance: few

CDR3nt: TGCGCCAGCAGTCTGGACAGCTTCTATGGCTACACCTTC
CDR3aa: CASSLDSFYGYTF
d_gene: -
j_gene: TRBJ1-2
v_gene: TRBV10-2
abundance: once

CDR3nt: TGTGCCAGCAGTTTGGGGGGGGGACAGGAACTAGGAAAGCCCCAGCATTTT
CDR3aa: CASSLGGGQELGKPQHF
d_gene: TRBD1
j_gene: TRBJ1-5
v_gene: TRBV28
abundance: -

CDR3nt: TGTGCCATCGGAAGCGGGACAGGGGGCATAGTCGGCACTGAAGCTTTCTTT
CDR3aa: CAIGSGTGGIVGTEAFF
d_gene: TRBD1
j_gene: TRBJ1-1
v_gene: TRBV10-3
abundance: -